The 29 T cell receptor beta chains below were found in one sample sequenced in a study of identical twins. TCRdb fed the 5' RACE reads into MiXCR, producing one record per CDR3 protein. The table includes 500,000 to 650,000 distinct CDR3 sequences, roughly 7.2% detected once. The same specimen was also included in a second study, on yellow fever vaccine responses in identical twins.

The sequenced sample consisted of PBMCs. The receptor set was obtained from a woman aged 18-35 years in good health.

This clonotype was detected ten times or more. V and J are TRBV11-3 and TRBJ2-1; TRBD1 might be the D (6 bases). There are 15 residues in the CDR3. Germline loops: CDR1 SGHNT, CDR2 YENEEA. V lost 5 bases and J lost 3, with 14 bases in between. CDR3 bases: TGTGCCAGCAGCGGTGGGGGCGGTATCTACAATGAGCAGTTCTTC. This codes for CASSGGGGIYNEQFF.

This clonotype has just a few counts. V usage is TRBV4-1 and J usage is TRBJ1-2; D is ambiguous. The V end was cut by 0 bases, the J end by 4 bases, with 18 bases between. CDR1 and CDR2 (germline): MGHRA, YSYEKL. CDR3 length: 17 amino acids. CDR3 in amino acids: CASSQDYWGGRLYGYTF. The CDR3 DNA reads TGCGCCAGCAGCCAAGATTATTGGGGAGGACGGCTCTATGGCTACACCTTC.

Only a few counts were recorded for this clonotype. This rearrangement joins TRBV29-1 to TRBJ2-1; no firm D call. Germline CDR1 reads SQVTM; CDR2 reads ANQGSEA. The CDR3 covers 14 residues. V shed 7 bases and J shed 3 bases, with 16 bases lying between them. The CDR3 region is CSAPSVASYNEQFF. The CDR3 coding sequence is TGCAGCGCCCCATCCGTGGCTAGCTACAATGAGCAGTTCTTC.

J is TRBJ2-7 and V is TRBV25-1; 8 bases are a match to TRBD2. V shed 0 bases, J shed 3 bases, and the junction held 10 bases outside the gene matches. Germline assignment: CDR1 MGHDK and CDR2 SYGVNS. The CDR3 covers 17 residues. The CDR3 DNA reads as TGTGCCAGCAGTGAATATTCCCCAGCGGGGGACTTCTACGAGCAGTACTTC. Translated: CASSEYSPAGDFYEQYF.

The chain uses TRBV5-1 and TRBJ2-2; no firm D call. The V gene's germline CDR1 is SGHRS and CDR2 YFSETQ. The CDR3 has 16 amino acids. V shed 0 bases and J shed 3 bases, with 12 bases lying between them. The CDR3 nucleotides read TGCGCCAGCAGCTTGGCCGAGGCGTATTACACCGGGGAGCTGTTTTTT. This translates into CASSLAEAYYTGELFF.

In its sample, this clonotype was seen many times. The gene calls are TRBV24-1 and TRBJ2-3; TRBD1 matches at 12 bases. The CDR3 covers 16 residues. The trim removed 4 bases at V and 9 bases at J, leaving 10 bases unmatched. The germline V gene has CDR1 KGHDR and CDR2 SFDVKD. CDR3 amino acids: CATSETGTGGERTQYF. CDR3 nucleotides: TGTGCCACCAGTGAAACCGGGACAGGGGGCGAGAGAACGCAGTATTTT.

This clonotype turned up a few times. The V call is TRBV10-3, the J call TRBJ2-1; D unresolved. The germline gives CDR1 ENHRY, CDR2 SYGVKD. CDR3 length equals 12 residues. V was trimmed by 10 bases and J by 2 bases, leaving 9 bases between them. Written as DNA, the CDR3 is TGTGCCACAGGCGAAACCTACAATGAGCAGTTCTTC. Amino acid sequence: CATGETYNEQFF.

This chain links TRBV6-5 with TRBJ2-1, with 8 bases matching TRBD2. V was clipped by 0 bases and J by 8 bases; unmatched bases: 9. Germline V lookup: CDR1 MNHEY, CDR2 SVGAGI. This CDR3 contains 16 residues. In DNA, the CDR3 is TGTGCCAGCAGTTACTCGGGACTAGGGCGTGGCGATGAGCAGTTCTTC. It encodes CASSYSGLGRGDEQFF.

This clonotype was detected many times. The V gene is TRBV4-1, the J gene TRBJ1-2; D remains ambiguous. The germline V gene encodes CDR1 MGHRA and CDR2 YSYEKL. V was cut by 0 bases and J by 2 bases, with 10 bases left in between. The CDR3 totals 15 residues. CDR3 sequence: CASSQEPDPNYGYTF. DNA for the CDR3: TGCGCCAGCAGCCAAGAACCGGACCCCAACTATGGCTACACCTTC.

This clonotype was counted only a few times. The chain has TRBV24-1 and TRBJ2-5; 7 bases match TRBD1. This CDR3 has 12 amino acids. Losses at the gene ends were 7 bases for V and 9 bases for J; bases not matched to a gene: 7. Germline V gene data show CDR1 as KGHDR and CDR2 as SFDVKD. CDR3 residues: CATSATGDPQYF. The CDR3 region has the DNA TGTGCCACCAGCGCAACAGGGGACCCCCAGTACTTC.

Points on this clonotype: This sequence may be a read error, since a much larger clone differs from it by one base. The CDR3 sequence is CGISDWRTGVSDTQYF. CDR3 sequence (DNA): TGTGGCATCAGTGATTGGAGGACGGGAGTCTCAGATACGCAGTATTTT. The gene calls are TRBV10-3 and TRBJ2-3; D might be TRBD2 (6 bases). This CDR3 has 16 residues. Germline lookup yields CDR1 ENHRY and CDR2 SYGVKD.

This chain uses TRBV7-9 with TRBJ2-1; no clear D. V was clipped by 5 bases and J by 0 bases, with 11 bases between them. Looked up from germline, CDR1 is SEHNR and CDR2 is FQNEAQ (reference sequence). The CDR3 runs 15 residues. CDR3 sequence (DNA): TGTGCCAGCAGCACAGAAGGTAGCTCCTACAATGAGCAGTTCTTC. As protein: CASSTEGSSYNEQFF.

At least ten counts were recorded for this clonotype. The CDR3 DNA reads TGTGCCAGCAGCCCGCTTCCGGGACAGCCCTACAATGAGCAGTTCTTC. Amino acid sequence: CASSPLPGQPYNEQFF. The V call is TRBV4-2, the J call TRBJ2-1, with 7 nucleotides matching TRBD1. V shed 4 bases, J shed 2 bases, and the junction held 8 bases outside the gene matches. This CDR3 has 16 amino acids. Germline loops: CDR1 LGHNA, CDR2 YNFKEQ.

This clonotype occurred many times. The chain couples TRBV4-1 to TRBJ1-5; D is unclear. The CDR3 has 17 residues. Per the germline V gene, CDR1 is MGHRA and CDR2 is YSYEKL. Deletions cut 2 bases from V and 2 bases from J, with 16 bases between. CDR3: CASSQLPAVVGNQPQHF. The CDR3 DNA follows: TGCGCCAGCAGCCAACTGCCTGCTGTGGTGGGCAATCAGCCCCAGCATTTT.

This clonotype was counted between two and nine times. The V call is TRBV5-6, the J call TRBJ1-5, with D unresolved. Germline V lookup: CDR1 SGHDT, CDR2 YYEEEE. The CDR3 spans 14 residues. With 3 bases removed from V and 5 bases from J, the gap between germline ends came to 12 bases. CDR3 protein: CASSSFGFDQPQHF. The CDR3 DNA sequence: TGTGCCAGCAGCTCCTTCGGGTTCGATCAGCCCCAGCATTTT.

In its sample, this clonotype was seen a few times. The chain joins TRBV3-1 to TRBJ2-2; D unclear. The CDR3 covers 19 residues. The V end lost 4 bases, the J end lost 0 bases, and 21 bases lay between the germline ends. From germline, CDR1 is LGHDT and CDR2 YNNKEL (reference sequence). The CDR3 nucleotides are TGTGCCAGCAGCCCATGTAGAGAATGGGGTTCTTCGAACACCGGGGAGCTGTTTTTT. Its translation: CASSPCREWGSSNTGELFF.

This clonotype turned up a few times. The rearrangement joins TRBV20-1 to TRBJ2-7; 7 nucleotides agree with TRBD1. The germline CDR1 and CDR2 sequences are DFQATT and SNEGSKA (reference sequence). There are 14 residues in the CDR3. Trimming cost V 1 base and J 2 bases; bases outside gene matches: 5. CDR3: CSARGLDRAYEQYV. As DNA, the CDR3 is TGCAGTGCTAGAGGTCTCGACAGGGCCTACGAGCAGTACGTC.

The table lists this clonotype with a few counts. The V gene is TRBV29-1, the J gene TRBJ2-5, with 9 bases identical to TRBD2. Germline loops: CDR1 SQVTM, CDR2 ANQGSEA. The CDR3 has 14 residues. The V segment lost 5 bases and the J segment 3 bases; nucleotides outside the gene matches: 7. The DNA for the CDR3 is TGCAGCGTTCGCGGAGTAGCGGGGGAAGAGACCCAGTACTTC. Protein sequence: CSVRGVAGEETQYF.

The CDR3 DNA reads as TGCGCCAGCAGCGTTAGACAGGGGGCCTACGAGCAGTACTTC. Translating it yields CASSVRQGAYEQYF. The genes are TRBV5-1 and TRBJ2-7; the match to TRBD1 covers 9 bases. The CDR3 has 14 residues. CDR1 is SGHRS and CDR2 is YFSETQ in the germline V gene. Trimming removed 4 bases from V and 2 bases from J; junction bases left unmatched: 4. Combining the CDR3 with reference TRBV5-1 and TRBJ2-7 gives the whole variable domain KAGVTQTPRYLIKTRGQQVTLSCSPISGHRSVSWYQQTPGQGLQFLFEYFSETQRNKGNFPGRFSGRQFSNSRSEMNVSTLELGDSALYLCASSVRQGAYEQYFGPGTRLTVT.

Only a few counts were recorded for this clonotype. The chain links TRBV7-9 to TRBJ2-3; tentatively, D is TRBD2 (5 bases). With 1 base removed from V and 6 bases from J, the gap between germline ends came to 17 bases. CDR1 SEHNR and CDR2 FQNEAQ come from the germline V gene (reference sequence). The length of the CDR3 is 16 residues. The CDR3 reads CASSLEGLRAADTQYF. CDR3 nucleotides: TGTGCCAGCAGCTTAGAAGGACTCCGGGCTGCGGATACGCAGTATTTT.

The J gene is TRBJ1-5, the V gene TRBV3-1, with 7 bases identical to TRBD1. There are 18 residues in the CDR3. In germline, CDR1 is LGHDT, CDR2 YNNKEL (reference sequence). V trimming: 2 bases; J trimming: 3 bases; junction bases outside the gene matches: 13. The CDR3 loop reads CASSQSLTGLGDNQPQHF. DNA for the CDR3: TGTGCCAGCAGCCAATCTTTGACAGGGTTGGGGGACAATCAGCCCCAGCATTTT.

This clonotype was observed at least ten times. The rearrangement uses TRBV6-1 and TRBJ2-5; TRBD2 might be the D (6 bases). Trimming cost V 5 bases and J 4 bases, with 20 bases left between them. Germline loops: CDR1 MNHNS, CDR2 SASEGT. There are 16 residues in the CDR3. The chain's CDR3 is CASSTSRGGQAETQYF. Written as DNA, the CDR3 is TGTGCCAGCAGTACATCCCGTGGAGGGCAGGCAGAGACCCAGTACTTC.

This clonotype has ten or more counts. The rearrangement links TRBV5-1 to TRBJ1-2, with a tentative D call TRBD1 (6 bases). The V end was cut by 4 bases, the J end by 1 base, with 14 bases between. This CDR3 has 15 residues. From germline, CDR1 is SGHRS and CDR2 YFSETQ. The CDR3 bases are TGCGCCAGCAGCGCAGGACAGCCGGATAACTATGGCTACACCTTC. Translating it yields CASSAGQPDNYGYTF.

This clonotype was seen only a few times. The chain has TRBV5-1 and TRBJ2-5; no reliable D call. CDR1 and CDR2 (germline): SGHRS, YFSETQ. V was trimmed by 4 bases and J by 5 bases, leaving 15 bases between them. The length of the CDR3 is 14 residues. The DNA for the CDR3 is TGCGCCAGCAGCCTCCCACCAACCTTCGAGACCCAGTACTTC. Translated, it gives CASSLPPTFETQYF.

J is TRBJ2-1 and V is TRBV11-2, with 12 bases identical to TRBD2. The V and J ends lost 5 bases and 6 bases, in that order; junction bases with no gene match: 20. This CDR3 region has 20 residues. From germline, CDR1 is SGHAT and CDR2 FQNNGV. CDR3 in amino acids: CASSPRRRLAGDVPRNEQFF. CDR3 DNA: TGTGCCAGCAGCCCCCGAAGGAGACTAGCGGGAGATGTTCCCCGCAATGAGCAGTTCTTC. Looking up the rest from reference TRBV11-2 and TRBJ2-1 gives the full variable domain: EAGVAQSPRYKIIEKRQSVAFWCNPISGHATLYWYQQILGQGPKLLIQFQNNGVVDDSQLPKDRFSAERLKGVDSTLKIQPAKLEDSAVYLCASSPRRRLAGDVPRNEQFFGPGTRLTVL.

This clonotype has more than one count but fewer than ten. In DNA form, the CDR3 reads TGCGCCAGCAGCCAAGACTGGACAATAAATCAGCCCCAGCATTTT. It encodes CASSQDWTINQPQHF. This sequence joins TRBV4-1 and TRBJ1-5, with D tentatively TRBD1 (5 bases). V lost 0 bases and J lost 4, with 10 bases in between. This CDR3 region has 15 residues. Germline V gene lookup returns CDR1 MGHRA and CDR2 YSYEKL.

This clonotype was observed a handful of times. In DNA form, the CDR3 reads TGCGCCAGCACCCTGGGGGGTTCGTACGCGAACACCGGGGAGCTGTTTTTT. Protein sequence: CASTLGGSYANTGELFF. The chain carries TRBV5-1 and TRBJ2-2, with D maybe TRBD2 (6 bases). CDR3 length: 17 amino acids. Germline V gene data show CDR1 as SGHRS and CDR2 as YFSETQ. The V end lost 6 bases, the J end lost 0 bases, and 18 bases lay between the germline ends.

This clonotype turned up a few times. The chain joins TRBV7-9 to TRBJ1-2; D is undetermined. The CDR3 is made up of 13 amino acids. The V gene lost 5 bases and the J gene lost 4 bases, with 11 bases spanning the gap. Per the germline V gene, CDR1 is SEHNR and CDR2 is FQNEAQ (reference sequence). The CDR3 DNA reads TGTGCCAGCAGCCCCAGCCAGAGCTATGGCTACACCTTC. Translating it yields CASSPSQSYGYTF. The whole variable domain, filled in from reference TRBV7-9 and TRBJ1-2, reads DTGVSQNPRHKITKRGQNVTFRCDPISEHNRLYWYRQTLGQGPEFLTYFQNEAQLEKSRLLSDRFSAERPKGSFSTLEIQRTEQGDSAMYLCASSPSQSYGYTFGSGTRLTVV.

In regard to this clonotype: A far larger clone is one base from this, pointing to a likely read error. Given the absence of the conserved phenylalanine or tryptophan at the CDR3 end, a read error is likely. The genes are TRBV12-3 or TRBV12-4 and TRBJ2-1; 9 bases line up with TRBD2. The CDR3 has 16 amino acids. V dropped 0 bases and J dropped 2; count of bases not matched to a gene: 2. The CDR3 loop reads CASSLAAGGPYNEQFY. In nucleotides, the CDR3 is TGTGCCAGCAGTTTAGCGGCGGGGGGGCCCTACAATGAGCAGTTCTAC.